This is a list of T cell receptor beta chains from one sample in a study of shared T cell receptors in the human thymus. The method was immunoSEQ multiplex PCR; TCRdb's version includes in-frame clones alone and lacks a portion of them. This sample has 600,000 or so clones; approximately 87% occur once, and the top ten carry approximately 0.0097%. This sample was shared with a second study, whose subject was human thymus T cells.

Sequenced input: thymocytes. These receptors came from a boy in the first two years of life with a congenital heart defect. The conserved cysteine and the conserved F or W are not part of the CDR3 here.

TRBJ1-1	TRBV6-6	ASWARGPNTEAF
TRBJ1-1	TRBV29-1	SVELVRDRVNTEAF
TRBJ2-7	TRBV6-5	ASSYGTAYAYEQY
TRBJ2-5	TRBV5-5	ASSLVSGPTSGGAETQY
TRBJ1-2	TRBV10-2	ASSERGFLANYGYT
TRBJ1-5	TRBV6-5	ASRLTGCSNQPQH
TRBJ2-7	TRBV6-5	ASSSRTAAYEQY
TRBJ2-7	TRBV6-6	ASSYSTGVGEQY
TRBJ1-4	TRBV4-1	ASSQPATNEKLF
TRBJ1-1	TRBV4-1	ASSQDWFRQGTDTEAF
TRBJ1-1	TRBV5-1	ASSSSRRGKNTEAF
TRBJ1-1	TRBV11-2	ASSFLSDANPGVHTEAF
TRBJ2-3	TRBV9	ASSGTSVTSTDTQY
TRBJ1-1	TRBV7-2	ASSPGRVNTEAF
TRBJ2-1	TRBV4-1	ASSQSGTGNNEQF
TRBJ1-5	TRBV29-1	SVGGTNQPQH
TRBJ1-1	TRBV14	ASSPRQGKVANTEAF
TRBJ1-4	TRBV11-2	ASSLDRRDRGEKLF
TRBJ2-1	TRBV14	ASSQETSGRIEQF
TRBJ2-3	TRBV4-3	ASGQGIYRGLDTQY
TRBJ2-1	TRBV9	ASSPRDSSYNEQF
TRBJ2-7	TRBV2	ASSVSSGTGVYEQY
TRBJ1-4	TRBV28	ASSPLMAGNEKLF
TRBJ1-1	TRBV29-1	SVPGRKRPRYTEAF
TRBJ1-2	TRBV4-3	ASSQERDREGGYT
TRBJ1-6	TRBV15	ATSRDEGTISRSPLH
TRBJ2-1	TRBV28	ASSLRLAGGPNEQF